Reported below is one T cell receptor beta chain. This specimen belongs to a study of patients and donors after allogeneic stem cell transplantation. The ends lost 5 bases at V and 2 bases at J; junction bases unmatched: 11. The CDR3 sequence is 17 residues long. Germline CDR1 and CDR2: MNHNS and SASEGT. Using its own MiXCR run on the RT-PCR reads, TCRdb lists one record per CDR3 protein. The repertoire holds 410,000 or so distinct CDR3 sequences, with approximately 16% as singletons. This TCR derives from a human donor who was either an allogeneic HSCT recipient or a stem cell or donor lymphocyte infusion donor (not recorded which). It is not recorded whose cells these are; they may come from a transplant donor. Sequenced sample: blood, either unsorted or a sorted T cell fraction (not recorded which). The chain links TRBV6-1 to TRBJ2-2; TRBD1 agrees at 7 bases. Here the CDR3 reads CASSPLQGVLNTGELFF. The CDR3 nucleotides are TGTGCCAGCAGTCCACTTCAGGGGGTCTTAAACACCGGGGAGCTGTTTTTT.